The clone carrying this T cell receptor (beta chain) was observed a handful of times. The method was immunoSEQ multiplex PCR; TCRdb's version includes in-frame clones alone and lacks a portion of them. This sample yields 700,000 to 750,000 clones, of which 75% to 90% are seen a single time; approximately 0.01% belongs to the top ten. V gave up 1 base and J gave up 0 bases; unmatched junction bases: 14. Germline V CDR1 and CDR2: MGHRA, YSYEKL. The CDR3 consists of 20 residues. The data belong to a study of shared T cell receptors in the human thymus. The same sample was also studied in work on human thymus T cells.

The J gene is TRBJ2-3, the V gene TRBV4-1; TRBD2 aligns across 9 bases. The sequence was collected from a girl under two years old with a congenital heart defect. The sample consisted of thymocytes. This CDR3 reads CASSQGGREDIQTSTDTQYF. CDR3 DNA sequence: TGCGCCAGCAGCCAAGGCGGGAGGGAAGACATACAGACTAGCACAGATACGCAGTATTTT.